This T cell receptor (beta chain) was captured in a study of blood T cell repertoires in COVID-19. For the study at large: COVID-19 samples from acute and convalescent phases originated in the United States, Italy and Spain.

This CDR3 is 13 amino acids long. Germline V lookup: CDR1 SNHLY, CDR2 FYNNEI. V was pared by 3 bases and J by 5 bases, with 7 bases between. Profiling relied on immunoSEQ multiplex PCR, and the TCRdb table lists in-frame clones only, not all of them. Among approximately 60,000 clones listed, around 76% were seen once. The sequence was obtained from a human donor in a cohort sampled during active COVID-19. Source material: peripheral blood. V and J are TRBV2 and TRBJ2-2; D perhaps matches TRBD1 (6 bases). CDR3 nucleotides: TGTGCCAGCAGTGAGAGGGGGACCGGGGAGCTGTTTTTT. It yields the protein CASSERGTGELFF.